The present T cell receptor (beta chain) was sequenced within a study of T cell responses to AZD1222 COVID-19 vaccine. The wider study: Second doses that came at about 4 or about 12 weeks were put together.

Findings and caveats of the study: Most donors were white British, females outnumbered males, and clonal diversity was possibly underestimated. Just five or six AZD1222 recipients were seropositive at baseline. Spike-specific TCRs gained breadth and depth after people received two AZD1222 doses.

TCRdb's copy holds only in-frame clones and misses some; the assay was immunoSEQ multiplex PCR. This sample has about 69,000 clones, with more than 80% found just once. CDR1 LGHDT and CDR2 YNNKEL come from the germline V gene (reference sequence). The CDR3 runs to 15 residues. The J segment lost 8 bases and the V segment lost 1 base, leaving 6 bases of the junction unmatched. Only one count was recorded for this clone. Its specificity is not known. V gene TRBV3-1 (or the pseudogene TRBV3-2) combines with J gene TRBJ2-1; 9 positions agree with TRBD1. The specimen was peripheral blood, collected on day 0 of AZD1222 vaccination. The source is an adult in good health. This CDR3 reads CASSQGTGAWDEQFF. CDR3 DNA: TGTGCCAGCAGCCAAGGGACAGGGGCTTGGGATGAGCAGTTCTTC.